These 27 T cell receptor beta chains were all obtained from the same sample, sequenced in a study of T cells after posttransplantation cyclophosphamide. Produced via immunoSEQ multiplex PCR; TCRdb's table is partial and in-frame only. In the table there are 11,000 to 15,000 clones, 65% to 85% of which are singletons. Sample: memory CD4+ T cells sorted from PBMCs. The receptors derive from a man in his forties or fifties.

V gene TRBV11-3 combines with J gene TRBJ2-5, with D tentatively TRBD1 (5 bases). The CDR3 covers 14 residues. The germline gives CDR1 SGHNT, CDR2 YENEEA. Trimming left V 2 bases short and J 2 bases short, with 9 bases between. CDR3 residues: CASSLQQGQETQYF. DNA of the CDR3: TGTGCCAGCAGCTTACAGCAGGGACAAGAGACCCAGTACTTC.

The chain recombines TRBV9 with TRBJ2-5; no clear D gene. Germline CDR1 reads SGDLS; CDR2 reads YYNGEE. This CDR3 is 13 amino acids long. The V and J ends lost 0 bases and 5 bases respectively, with 8 bases between them. This CDR3 is CASSVGSFETQYF. The CDR3 coding sequence is TGTGCCAGCAGCGTAGGGAGCTTCGAGACCCAGTACTTC.

CDR3 nucleotides: TGTGCCAGCAGCTTAGGCCTCTGGACAGGGAAGAACACTGAAGCTTTCTTT. This gives the protein CASSLGLWTGKNTEAFF. The gene calls are TRBV7-9 and TRBJ1-1, with 8 bases fitting TRBD1. CDR3 size: 17 residues. Germline V gene data show CDR1 as SEHNR and CDR2 as FQNEAQ (reference sequence). V lost 1 base to trimming and J lost 1 base; unmatched junction nucleotides: 8.

The DNA for the CDR3 is TGTGCCAGCAGATGGACCTCTGCGGGAGTCGGCGAGCAGTACTTC. Translation gives CASRWTSAGVGEQYF. The chain carries TRBV7-8 and TRBJ2-7; 7 nucleotides agree with TRBD2. V dropped 6 bases and J dropped 6; count of bases not matched to a gene: 14. CDR1 SGHVS and CDR2 FQNEAQ come from the germline V gene. The CDR3 covers 15 residues.

This chain connects TRBV9 to TRBJ2-1; 10 bases are shared with TRBD2. Germline V gives CDR1 SGDLS, CDR2 YYNGEE. V dropped 5 bases and J dropped 10; count of bases not matched to a gene: 6. This CDR3 has 13 amino acids. The CDR3 here is CASSLAGVGEQFF. Here the CDR3 DNA reads TGTGCCAGCAGTCTAGCGGGAGTAGGGGAGCAGTTCTTC.

V usage is TRBV29-1 and J usage is TRBJ2-1, with D perhaps matching TRBD1 (6 bases). With 3 bases removed from V and 4 bases from J, the gap between germline ends came to 7 bases. This CDR3 is 12 amino acids long. Germline values: CDR1 SQVTM, CDR2 ANQGSEA. CDR3 bases: TGCAGCGTTGACGGACAGTACAATGAGCAGTTCTTC. It encodes CSVDGQYNEQFF.

V gene TRBV7-8 combines with J gene TRBJ2-7, with D possibly TRBD2 on 6 matching bases. The V end lost 1 base, the J end lost 0 bases, and 16 bases lay between the germline ends. The CDR3 totals 17 residues. The germline V gene has CDR1 SGHVS and CDR2 FQNEAQ. The CDR3 loop reads CASSLVVGGMSSYEQYF. The CDR3, as DNA: TGTGCCAGCAGCTTAGTCGTTGGCGGGATGAGCTCCTACGAGCAGTACTTC.

J is TRBJ2-7 and V is TRBV9, with 8 positions matching TRBD2. Germline V gene data show CDR1 as SGDLS and CDR2 as YYNGEE. The CDR3 contains 16 residues. V lost 0 bases to trimming and J lost 2 bases; unmatched junction nucleotides: 7. The CDR3 DNA reads as TGTGCCAGCAGCGTAGGTGCAGCGGGGGAGACCTACGAGCAGTACTTC. Amino acid sequence: CASSVGAAGETYEQYF.

The CDR3 nucleotides read TGTGCCACCCTCCGAAGGGAGTCCTACGAGCAGTACTTC. Amino acid sequence: CATLRRESYEQYF. The chain has TRBV6-5 and TRBJ2-7; a possible D gene is TRBD2 (5 bases). The CDR3 has 13 residues. V gave up 10 bases and J gave up 1 base, with 14 bases separating them. The germline V gene encodes CDR1 MNHEY and CDR2 SVGAGI.

The chain couples TRBV21-1 to TRBJ1-1; the table's TRBD1 call for D was not verified on the DNA. TRBV21-1 is recorded as a pseudogene. The CDR3 is 14 amino acids. Here the CDR3 reads CASGRTGMGTEAFF. In DNA, the CDR3 is TGTGCCAGCGGCCGGACAGGGATGGGAACTGAAGCTTTCTTT.

This clone was observed once. V usage is TRBV6-1 and J usage is TRBJ2-1, with 7 bases aligning to TRBD2. There are 13 residues in the CDR3. With 2 bases clipped from V and 9 bases from J, the junction kept 4 bases outside the gene matches. From germline, CDR1 is MNHNS and CDR2 SASEGT. The CDR3 protein is CASSEPGLIEQFF. DNA for the CDR3: TGTGCCAGCAGTGAACCGGGACTAATTGAGCAGTTCTTC.

This rearrangement joins TRBV11-2 to TRBJ2-7, with 10 bases identical to TRBD2. Germline lookup yields CDR1 SGHAT and CDR2 FQNNGV. Trimming took 6 bases from V and 4 from J; bases not matched to a gene: 6. This CDR3 comprises 14 residues. CDR3 bases: TGTGCCAGCAGAAAACTAGCGGGACGGTACGAGCAGTACTTC. This encodes CASRKLAGRYEQYF.

The gene calls are TRBV5-1 and TRBJ2-2; TRBD2 is a possible D gene (5 bases). The germline gives CDR1 SGHRS, CDR2 YFSETQ. V lost 5 bases and J 3 bases, leaving 17 bases between the germline ends. The CDR3 runs 16 residues. The DNA of the CDR3 is TGCGCCAGCAGTCGAGGGCAGGCTCAAGACACCGGGGAGCTGTTTTTT. Protein: CASSRGQAQDTGELFF.

The V gene is TRBV10-3, the J gene TRBJ2-2; 7 positions match TRBD1. V trimming: 7 bases; J trimming: 8 bases; junction bases outside the gene matches: 16. This CDR3 is built from 16 residues. Germline CDR1 ENHRY, CDR2 SYGVKD. CDR3 bases: TGTGCCATCAATAAGGGCCCGGGACAGTCCGGGGGGGAGCTGTTTTTT. This translates into CAINKGPGQSGGELFF.

This chain links TRBV11-3 with TRBJ2-2, with D possibly being TRBD1 (5 bases). V lost 5 bases to trimming and J lost 8 bases, with 12 bases between them. CDR1 SGHNT and CDR2 YENEEA come from the germline V gene. The CDR3 runs 13 residues. This chain's CDR3 is CASSRRQSGELFF. CDR3 DNA: TGTGCCAGCAGCCGACGACAGTCTGGGGAGCTGTTTTTT.

The chain uses TRBV28 and TRBJ2-1; 8 bases align to TRBD2. The CDR3 contains 16 residues. In germline, CDR1 is MDHEN, CDR2 SYDVKM. Trimming took 7 bases from V and 2 from J; bases not matched to a gene: 10. The CDR3 DNA reads TGTGCCAGCATCCCGGGGGGGGGTCCGGCCTACAATGAGCAGTTCTTC. The encoded protein is CASIPGGGPAYNEQFF.

This rearrangement joins TRBV5-1 to TRBJ2-1; D ambiguous. Trimming left V 1 base short and J 9 bases short, with 5 bases between. Germline lookup yields CDR1 SGHRS and CDR2 YFSETQ. The CDR3 is 11 amino acids. The CDR3 nucleotides are TGCGCCAGCAGCTTGTATATTGAGCAGTTCTTC. Translating it yields CASSLYIEQFF.

The J gene is TRBJ2-7, the V gene TRBV5-1; weak D call: TRBD1 (6 bases). Trimming cost V 1 base and J 4 bases, with 15 bases left between them. The CDR3 has 15 amino acids. Per the germline V gene, CDR1 is SGHRS and CDR2 is YFSETQ. In DNA form, the CDR3 reads TGCGCCAGCAGCTTGACAGCCAGGGGCGAGTACGAGCAGTACTTC. Protein: CASSLTARGEYEQYF.

The rearrangement joins TRBV6-5 to TRBJ1-2; D may be TRBD1 (6 bases). Germline CDR1 reads MNHEY; CDR2 reads SVGAGI. The CDR3 sequence is 13 residues long. V lost 3 bases to trimming and J lost 6 bases, with 11 bases between them. In DNA form, the CDR3 reads TGTGCCAGCAGTTATCAGGGGCGAAATGGCTACACCTTC. This codes for CASSYQGRNGYTF.

This chain joins TRBV11-2 and TRBJ2-1; weak D call: TRBD2 (5 bases). CDR3 size: 14 residues. V was cut by 5 bases and J by 9 bases, with 17 bases left in between. Looked up from germline, CDR1 is SGHAT and CDR2 is FQNNGV. For the CDR3, the DNA is TGTGCCAGCAGCCCCTACGGGTTTCGGGGTGAGCAGTTCTTC. This gives the protein CASSPYGFRGEQFF.

There are a few counts of this clone. The chain has TRBV18 and TRBJ1-1; 7 nucleotides match TRBD1. The CDR3 runs 14 residues. CDR1 and CDR2 (germline): KGHSH, LQKENI. Unmatched junction bases numbered 8, after V lost 4 bases and J lost 6 bases. For the CDR3, the DNA is TGTGCCAGCTCACGCACAGGGGTGGTTCCTGAAGCTTTCTTT. Amino acid sequence: CASSRTGVVPEAFF.

The chain couples TRBV15 to TRBJ2-7, with TRBD2 identical over 10 bases. Trimming removed 4 bases from V and 7 bases from J; junction bases left unmatched: 7. Germline assignment: CDR1 LNHNV and CDR2 YYDKDF (reference sequence). CDR3 length equals 14 residues. The CDR3 nucleotides are TGTGCCACCAGCAACCCTAGCGGGAGTGGAGAGCAGTACTTC. Protein: CATSNPSGSGEQYF.

V gene TRBV5-4 combines with J gene TRBJ2-5; 7 bases line up with TRBD2. There are 14 residues in the CDR3. Germline CDR1 is SGHNT and CDR2 is YYREEE (reference sequence). V shed 1 base, J shed 3 bases, and the junction held 3 bases outside the gene matches. CDR3 region: CASSLFGTKETQYF. The CDR3 nucleotides read TGTGCCAGCAGCTTGTTCGGGACTAAAGAGACCCAGTACTTC. Full variable domain (missing parts from reference TRBV5-4 and TRBJ2-5): ETGVTQSPTHLIKTRGQQVTLRCSSQSGHNTVSWYQQALGQGPQFIFQYYREEENGRGNFPPRFSGLQFPNYSSELNVNALELDDSALYLCASSLFGTKETQYFGPGTRLLVL.

The chain has TRBV10-3 and TRBJ1-1; D possibly corresponds to TRBD1 (5 bases). This CDR3 contains 13 residues. V dropped 6 bases and J dropped 0 bases, with 8 bases sitting between them. In germline, CDR1 is ENHRY, CDR2 SYGVKD. CDR3 sequence: CAIRKGMNTEAFF. CDR3 sequence (DNA): TGTGCCATCAGGAAGGGGATGAACACTGAAGCTTTCTTT.

The genes are TRBV30 and TRBJ1-5, with 9 bases matching TRBD1. V lost 5 bases, J lost 4 bases, and 6 bases stayed unmatched. The germline CDR1 and CDR2 sequences are GTSNPN and SVGIG (reference sequence). This CDR3 region has 14 residues. The CDR3 DNA sequence: TGTGCCTGGGACAGGGGGAACGAGAATCAGCCCCAGCATTTT. It yields the protein CAWDRGNENQPQHF.

This clone was found a few times. CDR3 nucleotides: TGTGCCAGCAGCCCGACAGGGGATAACACTGAAGCTTTCTTT. Protein product: CASSPTGDNTEAFF. The chain recombines TRBV5-4 with TRBJ1-1; 8 nucleotides align to TRBD1. V lost 4 bases to trimming and J lost 2 bases; unmatched junction nucleotides: 4. This CDR3 is built from 14 residues. Germline assignment: CDR1 SGHNT and CDR2 YYREEE (reference sequence).

The rearrangement links TRBV2 to TRBJ1-6, with 7 bases identical to TRBD1. Per the germline V gene, CDR1 is SNHLY and CDR2 is FYNNEI. The CDR3 has 14 amino acids. V gave up 5 bases and J gave up 8 bases; unmatched junction bases: 6. As DNA, the CDR3 is TGTGCCAGCAGTCTACAGGGGAATTATTCACCCCTCCACTTT. Translating gives CASSLQGNYSPLHF.